This TCR beta chain appears in the sequencing data of a study of siplizumab effects on memory and regulatory T cells. The ends were cut back, 2 bases at V and 8 bases at J, with 6 bases in the middle. Germline V lookup: CDR1 SQVTM, CDR2 ANQGSEA. This CDR3 is 11 amino acids long. Sequencing was performed with immunoSEQ multiplex PCR; in TCRdb, only in-frame clones are kept and a portion is missing. The sample includes 85,000 to 90,000 clones, just under 90% of them seen just once. This sequence originates from a human donor in good health. The chain recombines TRBV29-1 with TRBJ1-4, with D unclear. The specimen sequenced was CD4+ T cells sorted from blood. The CDR3 spells CSVEMSEKLFF. As DNA, the CDR3 is TGCAGCGTTGAAATGTCCGAAAAACTGTTTTTT.